The rows below give T cell receptor beta chains drawn from one sample of a study of blood T cell repertoires in COVID-19. Data came from immunoSEQ multiplex PCR; TCRdb stores just in-frame clones and leaves some out. Of under 450,000 clones detected, approximately 93% appear once; the ten largest clones hold 0.86%. Sequenced sample: PBMCs or T cells enriched from blood (not recorded which). These receptors were taken from a woman aged 40 to 55 who had been exposed to COVID-19. Each CDR3 is given with its conserved first and last residue. A D gene is named only where the DNA matches it firmly. Clone sizes are given selectively: once, few, many, or a class where the clone is expanded.

>TRBJ2-5|TRBV3-1/TRBV3-2|.|TRBD2
TGTGCCAGCGGGGGCCTAGCGGGAATCTGGCCCCAGTACTTC
CASGGLAGIWPQYF
>TRBJ1-5|TRBV6-5|.|.
TGTGCCAGCAGTTACTCCCATGTTAGCAATCAGCCCCAGCATTTT
CASSYSHVSNQPQHF
>TRBJ1-3|TRBV25-1|.|TRBD1
TGTGCCAGCAGTCGAATGGGGACAGGGGGCTTTGGAAACACCATATATTTT
CASSRMGTGGFGNTIYF
>TRBJ1-4|TRBV7-9|.|.
TGTGCCAGCAGCCCCGGCCAGGGTAATGAAAAACTGTTTTTT
CASSPGQGNEKLFF
>TRBJ2-3|TRBV6-5|.|TRBD1
TGTGCCAGCAGTTATCTGGGACAGGGGACAGATACGCAGTATTTT
CASSYLGQGTDTQYF
>TRBJ1-1|TRBV19|.|TRBD1
TGTGCCAGTAGTTTACAGGGGGCAGCTTTCTTT
CASSLQGAAFF
>TRBJ2-1|TRBV28|.|TRBD1
TGTGCCAGCAGTCTGGACAGGGTGAACAATGAGCAGTTCTTC
CASSLDRVNNEQFF
>TRBJ2-3|TRBV29-1|.|TRBD1
TGCAGCGTTGGGGGACAGGGGTGGTCAGATACGCAGTATTTT
CSVGGQGWSDTQYF
>TRBJ1-1|TRBV29-1|once|.
TGCAGCTCCTGGGCAGGCCCAGGGGACACTGAAGCTTTCTTT
CSSWAGPGDTEAFF
>TRBJ1-4|TRBV18|.|.
TGTGCCAGCTCGATTGAAACGGGGGAAAAACTGTTTTTT
CASSIETGEKLFF
>TRBJ1-5|TRBV21-1|.|.
TGTGCCAGCAGCAATCAAGGAGGCTTTCGTCAGCCCCAGCATTTT
CASSNQGGFRQPQHF
>TRBJ1-1|TRBV7-2|once|.
TGTGCCAGCAGGACCGGAGCCGGGGTTTTCGCTGAAGCTTTCTTT
CASRTGAGVFAEAFF
>TRBJ1-1|TRBV30|.|.
TGTGCCTGGAGTGTAAACAGGGCTTATGAAGCTTTCTTT
CAWSVNRAYEAFF
>TRBJ2-5|TRBV5-8|.|.
TGTGCCAGCAGCCGCGGGACGATAGCAATGAGGACCCAGTACTTC
CASSRGTIAMRTQYF
>TRBJ2-3|TRBV29-1|.|TRBD2
TGCAGCGTTGGTATAGCGGGGAGGGCGCAGTATTTT
CSVGIAGRAQYF
>TRBJ2-7|TRBV30|.|TRBD1
TGTGCCTGGAGCCGGGACAGCTCCTACGAGCAGTACTTC
CAWSRDSSYEQYF
>TRBJ1-1|TRBV19|.|TRBD1
TGTGCCACTAACAGACAGGGGGTAGCTTTCTTT
CATNRQGVAFF
>TRBJ2-3|TRBV6-2/TRBV6-3|.|TRBD2
TGTGCCAGCAGTTACTTCAGCGGCCAGCGGGGGACAGATACGCAGTATTTT
CASSYFSGQRGTDTQYF
>TRBJ1-2|TRBV6-5|.|TRBD1
TGTGCCAGCAGTTACTCTCCAGGGGGCGTTCGAGGCTACACCTTC
CASSYSPGGVRGYTF
>TRBJ2-1|TRBV7-3|once|TRBD1
TGTGCCAGCAGCCCTGGGTGGACAGGGGTTACGAATGAGCAGTTCTTC
CASSPGWTGVTNEQFF
>TRBJ1-2|TRBV7-6|once|.
TGTGCCAGCAGCTTTGGGCAGAACTATGGCTACACCTTC
CASSFGQNYGYTF
>TRBJ2-5|TRBV9|.|TRBD2
TGTGCCAGCAGCGAGAGCGGGGCCGTAGAGACCCAGTACTTC
CASSESGAVETQYF
>TRBJ2-7|TRBV10-2|many|.
TGCGCCAGCGTTTTCCGGGAGTCTTCCTACGAGCAGTACTTC
CASVFRESSYEQYF
>TRBJ2-1|TRBV7-7|.|TRBD2
TGTGCTAGCAGCCGTTTTAGCGGGGGGGCCCTGGATGAGCAGTTCTTC
CASSRFSGGALDEQFF
>TRBJ2-5|TRBV7-3|.|.
TGTGCCAGCAGCCCAGACCAAGAGACCCAGTACTTC
CASSPDQETQYF
>TRBJ1-2|TRBV7-9|.|.
TGTGCCAGCAGCTCCACGGTTTCGGGTGGCTACACCTTC
CASSSTVSGGYTF
>TRBJ1-1|TRBV27|.|.
TGTGCCAGCAGCACCTACAGGGTCCAAGAAGCTTTCTTT
CASSTYRVQEAFF
>TRBJ2-7|TRBV19|.|TRBD2
TGTGCCAGTAGTATAGACCGGACTAGCGGGAGACCCTACGAGCAGTACTTC
CASSIDRTSGRPYEQYF
>TRBJ2-3|TRBV5-1|.|.
TGCGCCAGCAGCTTGACACCGTACACAGATACGCAGTATTTT
CASSLTPYTDTQYF